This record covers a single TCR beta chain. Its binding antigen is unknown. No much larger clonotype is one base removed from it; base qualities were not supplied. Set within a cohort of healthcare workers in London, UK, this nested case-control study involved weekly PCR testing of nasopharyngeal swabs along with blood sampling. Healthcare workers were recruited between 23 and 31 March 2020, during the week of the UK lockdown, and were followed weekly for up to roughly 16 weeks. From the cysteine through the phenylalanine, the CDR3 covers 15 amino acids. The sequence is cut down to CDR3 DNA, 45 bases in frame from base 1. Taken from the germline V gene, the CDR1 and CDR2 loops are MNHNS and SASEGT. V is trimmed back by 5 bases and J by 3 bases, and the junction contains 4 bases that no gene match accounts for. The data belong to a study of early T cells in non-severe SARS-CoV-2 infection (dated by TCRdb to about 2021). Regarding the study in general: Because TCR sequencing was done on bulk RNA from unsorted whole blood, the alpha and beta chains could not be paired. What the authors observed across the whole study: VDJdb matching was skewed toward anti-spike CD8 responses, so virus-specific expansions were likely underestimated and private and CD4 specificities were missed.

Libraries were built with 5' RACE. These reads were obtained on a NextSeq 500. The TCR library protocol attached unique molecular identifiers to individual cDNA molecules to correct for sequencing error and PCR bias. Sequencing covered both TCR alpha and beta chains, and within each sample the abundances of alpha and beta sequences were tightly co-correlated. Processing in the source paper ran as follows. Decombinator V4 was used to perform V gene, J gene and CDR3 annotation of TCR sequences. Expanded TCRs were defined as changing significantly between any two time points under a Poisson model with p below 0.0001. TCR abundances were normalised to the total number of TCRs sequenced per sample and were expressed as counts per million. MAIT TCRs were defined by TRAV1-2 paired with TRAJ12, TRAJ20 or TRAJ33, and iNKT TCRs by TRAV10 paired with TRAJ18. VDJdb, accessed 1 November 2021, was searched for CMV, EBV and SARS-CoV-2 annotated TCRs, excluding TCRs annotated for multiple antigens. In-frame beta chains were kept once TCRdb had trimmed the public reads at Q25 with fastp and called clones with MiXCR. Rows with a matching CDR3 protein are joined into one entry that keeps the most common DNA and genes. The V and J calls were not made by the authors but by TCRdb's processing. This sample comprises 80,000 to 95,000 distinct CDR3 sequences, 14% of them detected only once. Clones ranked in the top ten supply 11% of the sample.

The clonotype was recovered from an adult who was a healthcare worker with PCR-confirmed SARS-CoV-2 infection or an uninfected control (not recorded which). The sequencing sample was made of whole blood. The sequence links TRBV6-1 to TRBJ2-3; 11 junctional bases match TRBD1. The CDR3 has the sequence CASSRDRGSTDTQYF. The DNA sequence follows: TGTGCCAGCAGTAGGGACAGGGGGTCGACAGATACGCAGTATTTT.